This T cell receptor (beta chain) is drawn from a study of blood T cell repertoires in COVID-19. This CDR3 has 13 residues. V was cut by 5 bases and J by 3 bases, with 10 bases left in between. CDR1 LNHDA and CDR2 SQIVND come from the germline V gene (reference sequence). In the authors' methods: Cell counts per sample came from amplifying reference gene primers. Clones were sequenced by immunoSEQ multiplex PCR, and TCRdb holds only the in-frame ones, with some missing. Clone size and the V and J calls come from that table; the DNA yielded D and trimming. Among more than 250,000 clones listed, roughly 86% were seen once. Participants reported their clinical history, and cohort assignment relied on those reports.

This chain connects TRBV19 to TRBJ1-1; D is uncertain. The source material was PBMCs or T cells enriched from blood (not recorded which). This clonotype originated in a woman aged 30 to 39 who had recovered from COVID-19. CDR3 coding DNA: TGTGCCAGTAGTGATAGGAGGGACACTGAAGCTTTCTTT. This translates into CASSDRRDTEAFF.